The TCR beta chain under discussion was sequenced for a study of T cells expressing NK-cell markers. In the study overall: Serological testing identified most of the eight sequenced donors as HCMV-seropositive and one as seronegative. Whole-study results and caveats: Whether expanded NKG2C+ T cell clones were HCMV-specific remained unclear. The CD3+CD56-NKG2C+ fraction was also led by these clonotypes in four donors. For about 6 donors, the dominant NKG2C+ clonotypes made up about 1.0-8% of their CD8+ T cells.

Comment on this clonotype: The antigen remains unidentified.

This CDR3 comprises 13 residues. TCRdb reworked the 5' RACE reads into one entry per CDR3 protein, no DNA. Listed are some 110,000 distinct CDR3 sequences; about 18% falls within the top ten. What was sequenced was blood T cells: a sorted CD56 or NKG2C T cell subset, CD4+ or CD8+ T cells, or bulk PBMC T cells (not recorded which). The TCR originated in a woman aged 18-69 years in good health. The V and J genes are TRBV12-3 or TRBV12-4 and TRBJ2-5; the D call from TCRdb, TRBD2, cannot be confirmed without DNA. The CDR3 spells CASSFEGLETQYF.